The entry that follows covers one T cell receptor beta chain sequence. This entry belongs to a study of shared clonotypes between healthy human individuals. As defined, naive CD8 cells were CD45RO-negative and positively selected for CCR7, with terminally differentiated effector memory CD45RA+ cells excluded. In the sorted-subset replicate PCRs, about 190 ng DNA, tens of thousands of T cell genomes, was used. Authors' analysis steps: As immunoSEQ supplied junction-only sequences (without quality scores), filtering differed. Here immunoSEQ multiplex PCR was the method, and the copy in TCRdb shows in-frame clones only, minus some. From that table come the V and J calls and clone size; the DNA was used to work out D and trimming. The sample records fewer than 1 million clones, just over 95% being singletons. The CDR3 extends over 13 amino acids. V lost 5 bases and J 3 bases, leaving 11 bases between the germline ends. CDR1 and CDR2 from the germline V gene are MNHEY and SMNVEV (reference sequence).

Input material: naive CD8+ T cells sorted from blood. The gene calls are TRBV27 and TRBJ2-7; D assignment may be TRBD1 or TRBD2 (5 bases each). The TCR sequence derives from a man aged 30-40 years in good health. CDR3 loop: CASSGSGLYEQYF. CDR3 bases: TGTGCCAGCAGTGGATCGGGGCTCTACGAGCAGTACTTC.